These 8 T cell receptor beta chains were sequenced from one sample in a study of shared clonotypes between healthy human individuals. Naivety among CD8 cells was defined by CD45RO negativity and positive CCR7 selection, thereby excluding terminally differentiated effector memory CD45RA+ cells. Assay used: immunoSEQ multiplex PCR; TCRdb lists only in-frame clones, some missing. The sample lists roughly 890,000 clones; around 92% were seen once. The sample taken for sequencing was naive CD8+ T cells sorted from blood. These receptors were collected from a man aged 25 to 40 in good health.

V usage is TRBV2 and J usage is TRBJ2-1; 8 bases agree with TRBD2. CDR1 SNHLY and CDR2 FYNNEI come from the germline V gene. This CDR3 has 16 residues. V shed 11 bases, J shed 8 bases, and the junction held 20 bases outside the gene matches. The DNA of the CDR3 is TGTGCCGTCCCGCTTGGGCGGGAGGCACCAGGGGATGAGCAGTTCTTC. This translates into CAVPLGREAPGDEQFF.

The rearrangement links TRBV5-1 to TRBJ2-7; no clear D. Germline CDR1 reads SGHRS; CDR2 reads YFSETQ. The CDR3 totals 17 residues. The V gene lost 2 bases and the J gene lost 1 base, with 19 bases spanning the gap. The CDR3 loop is CASSLRLRVRGSYEQYF. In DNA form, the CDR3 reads TGCGCCAGCAGCTTACGGTTAAGGGTGCGAGGATCCTACGAGCAGTACTTC.

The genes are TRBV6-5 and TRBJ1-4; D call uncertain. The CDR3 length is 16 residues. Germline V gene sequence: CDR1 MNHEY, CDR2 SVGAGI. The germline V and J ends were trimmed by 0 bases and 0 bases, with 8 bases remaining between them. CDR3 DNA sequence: TGTGCCAGCAGTTACTCGACCACACCAACTAATGAAAAACTGTTTTTT. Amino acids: CASSYSTTPTNEKLFF.

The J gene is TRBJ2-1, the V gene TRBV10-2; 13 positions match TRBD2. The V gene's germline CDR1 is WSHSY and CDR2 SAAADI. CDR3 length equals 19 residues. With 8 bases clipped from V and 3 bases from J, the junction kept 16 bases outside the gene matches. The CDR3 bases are TGCGCCAGCCGAAGGGGTGGACTAGCGGGAGAGGGGGACTACAATGAGCAGTTCTTC. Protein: CASRRGGLAGEGDYNEQFF.

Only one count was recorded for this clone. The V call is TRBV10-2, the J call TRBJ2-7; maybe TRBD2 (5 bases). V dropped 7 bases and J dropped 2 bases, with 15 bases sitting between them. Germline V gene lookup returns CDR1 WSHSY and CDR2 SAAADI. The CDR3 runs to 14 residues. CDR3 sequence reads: CASISGLGAYEQYF. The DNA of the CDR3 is TGCGCCAGCATCAGCGGACTTGGCGCCTACGAGCAGTACTTC.

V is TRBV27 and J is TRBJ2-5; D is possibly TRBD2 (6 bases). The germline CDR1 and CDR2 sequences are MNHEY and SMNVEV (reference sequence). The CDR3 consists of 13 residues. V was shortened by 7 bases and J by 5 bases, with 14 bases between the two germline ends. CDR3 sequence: CASMPGSGETQYF. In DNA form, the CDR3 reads TGTGCCAGCATGCCCGGGAGTGGGGAGACCCAGTACTTC.

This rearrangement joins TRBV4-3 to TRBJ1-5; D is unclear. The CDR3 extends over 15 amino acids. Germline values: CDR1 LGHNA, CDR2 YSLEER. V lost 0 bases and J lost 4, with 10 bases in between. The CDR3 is CASSQDGPGNQPQHF. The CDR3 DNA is TGCGCCAGCAGCCAAGACGGCCCCGGGAATCAGCCCCAGCATTTT.

The CDR3 spells CASSFLPESYEQYF. The DNA of the CDR3 is TGTGCCAGCAGTTTCCTTCCGGAAAGCTACGAGCAGTACTTC. V and J are TRBV27 and TRBJ2-7, with D unclear. Germline V gives CDR1 MNHEY, CDR2 SMNVEV (reference sequence). This CDR3 comprises 14 residues. V lost 3 bases, J lost 3 bases, and 12 bases lay in between.